The T cell receptor beta chain described here comes from a study of cytomegalovirus exposure and HLA in healthy donors. Vbeta (60) and Jbeta (13) primers were used in the PCR. Sequencing was performed with immunoSEQ multiplex PCR; in TCRdb, only in-frame clones are kept and a portion is missing. The sample has a few hundred thousand clones, 75% seen once. The CDR3 is 19 residues long. The germline CDR1 and CDR2 sequences are SGHKS and YYEKEE (reference sequence). V trimming: 2 bases; J trimming: 3 bases; junction bases outside the gene matches: 18. The source of this sequence is a woman in her 30s in good health and CMV-seronegative. Specimen: PBMCs. The rearrangement links TRBV5-5 to TRBJ1-1; TRBD1 matches at 8 bases. CDR3: CASSFNRGKVQFGYTEAFF. DNA of the CDR3: TGTGCCAGCAGCTTTAACAGGGGGAAAGTCCAATTTGGGTACACTGAAGCTTTCTTT.